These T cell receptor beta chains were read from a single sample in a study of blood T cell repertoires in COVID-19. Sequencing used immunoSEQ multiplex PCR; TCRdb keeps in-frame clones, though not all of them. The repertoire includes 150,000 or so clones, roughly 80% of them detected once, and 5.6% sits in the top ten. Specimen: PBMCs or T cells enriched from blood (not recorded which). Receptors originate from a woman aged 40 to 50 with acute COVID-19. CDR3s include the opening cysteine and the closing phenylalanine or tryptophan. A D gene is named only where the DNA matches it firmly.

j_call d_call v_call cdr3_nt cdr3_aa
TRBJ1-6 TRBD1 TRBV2 TGTGCCAGCAGTGACTCGGGACAGGGTAATTCACCCCTCCACTTT CASSDSGQGNSPLHF
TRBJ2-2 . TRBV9 TGTGCCAGCAGCGTAGTCCCTGGGACTCCGAACACCGGGGAGCTGTTTTTT CASSVVPGTPNTGELFF
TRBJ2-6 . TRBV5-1 TGCGCCAGCAGCTTTATAGATACTGGGGCCAACGTCCTGACTTTC CASSFIDTGANVLTF
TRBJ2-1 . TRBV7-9 TGTGCCAGCGCTGGGACATTCGCCTACAATGAGCAGTTCTTC CASAGTFAYNEQFF
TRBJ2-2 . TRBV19 TGTGCCAGTAGTATAGCTACACCCCGAGGAAGCGGGGAGCTGTTTTTT CASSIATPRGSGELFF
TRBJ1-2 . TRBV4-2 TGTGCCAGCAGCCAAGTTGGCAGTAACTATGGCTACACCTTC CASSQVGSNYGYTF
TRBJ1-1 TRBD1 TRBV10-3 TGTGCCATCAGTGAACTGGACAGGGTGGGCACTGAAGCTTTCTTT CAISELDRVGTEAFF
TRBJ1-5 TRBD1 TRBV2 TGTGCCAGCAGTCGACAGGGTAGGAGTAGCAATCAGCCCCAGCATTTT CASSRQGRSSNQPQHF
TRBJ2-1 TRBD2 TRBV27 TGTGCCAGCAGTTTGGCGGGAGGCACTTCCAATGAGCAGTTCTTC CASSLAGGTSNEQFF
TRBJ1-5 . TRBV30 TGTGCCTGGAGTCCAGGGCTACAGCAGCCCCAGCATTTT CAWSPGLQQPQHF
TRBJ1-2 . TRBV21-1 TGTGCCAGCAGCAAAGCCCCGGGACAGGGTGGCTATGGCTACACCTTC CASSKAPGQGGYGYTF